The clone carrying this T cell receptor beta chain was detected only a few times. What it binds is unknown. Produced via immunoSEQ multiplex PCR; TCRdb's table is partial and in-frame only. The sample has more than 1 million clones, 78% seen once. The CDR3 sequence is 15 residues long. V lost 3 bases and J lost 10; bases outside the gene matches: 12. Germline values: CDR1 SNHLY, CDR2 FYNNEI. The source of the sample is a study of shared clonotypes between healthy human individuals. Overall study findings and caveats: Approximately 4.5% was the fraction of naive CD4 clonotypes found shared across several donors. Sampling covered nothing but blood. Tissue TCR repertoires likely differ from those found in blood.

This TCR came from a man between 18 and 29 years old in good health. Some clones in this sample may be carry-over from other donors' samples. Sample: memory CD4+ T cells from PBMCs. Subset in this sample: CD45RA-negative fraction. The chain couples TRBV2 to TRBJ1-1; 9 nucleotides match TRBD1. The CDR3 bases are TGTGCCAGCAGTGACCCGGGGGGACAGGGTGGTGGAGCTTTCTTT. Protein: CASSDPGGQGGGAFF.